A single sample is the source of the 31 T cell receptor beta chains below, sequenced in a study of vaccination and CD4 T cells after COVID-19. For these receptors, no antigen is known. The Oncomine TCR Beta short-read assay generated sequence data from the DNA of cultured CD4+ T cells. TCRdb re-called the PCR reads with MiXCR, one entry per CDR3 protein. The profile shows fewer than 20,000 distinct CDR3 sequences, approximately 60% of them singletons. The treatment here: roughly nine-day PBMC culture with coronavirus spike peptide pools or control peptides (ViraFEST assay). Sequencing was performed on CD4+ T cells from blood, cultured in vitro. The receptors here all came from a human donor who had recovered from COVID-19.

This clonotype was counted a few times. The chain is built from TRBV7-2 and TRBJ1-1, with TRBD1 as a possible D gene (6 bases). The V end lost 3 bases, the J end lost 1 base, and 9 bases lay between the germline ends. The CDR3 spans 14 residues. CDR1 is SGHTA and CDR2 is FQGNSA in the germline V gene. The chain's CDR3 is CASSFGGANTEAFF. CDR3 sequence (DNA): TGTGCCAGCAGCTTTGGGGGGGCGAACACTGAAGCTTTCTTT.

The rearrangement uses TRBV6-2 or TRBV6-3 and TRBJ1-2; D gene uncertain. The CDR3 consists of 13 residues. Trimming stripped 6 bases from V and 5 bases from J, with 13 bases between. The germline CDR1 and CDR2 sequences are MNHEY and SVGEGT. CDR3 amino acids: CASSLTPFYGYTF. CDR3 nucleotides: TGTGCCAGCAGCCTCACCCCGTTTTATGGCTACACCTTC.

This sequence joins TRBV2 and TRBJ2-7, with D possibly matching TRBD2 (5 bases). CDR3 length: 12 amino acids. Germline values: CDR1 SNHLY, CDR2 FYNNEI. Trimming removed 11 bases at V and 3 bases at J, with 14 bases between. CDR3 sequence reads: CALRGPRYEQYF. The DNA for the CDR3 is TGTGCCCTCCGAGGGCCCCGCTACGAGCAGTACTTC. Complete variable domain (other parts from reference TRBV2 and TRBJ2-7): EPEVTQTPSHQVTQMGQEVILRCVPISNHLYFYWYRQILGQKVEFLVSFYNNEISEKSEIFDDQFSVERPDGSNFTLKIRSTKLEDSAMYFCALRGPRYEQYFGPGTRLTVT.

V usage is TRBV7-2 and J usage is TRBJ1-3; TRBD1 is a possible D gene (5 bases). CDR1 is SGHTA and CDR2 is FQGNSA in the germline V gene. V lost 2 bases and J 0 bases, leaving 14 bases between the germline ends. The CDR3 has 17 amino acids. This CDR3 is CASSLTGTPGSGNTIYF. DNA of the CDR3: TGTGCCAGCAGCTTAACCGGGACCCCAGGCTCTGGAAACACCATATATTTT.

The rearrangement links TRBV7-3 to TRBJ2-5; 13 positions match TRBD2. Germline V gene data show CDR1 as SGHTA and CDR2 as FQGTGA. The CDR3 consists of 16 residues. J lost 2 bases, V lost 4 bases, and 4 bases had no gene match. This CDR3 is CASSSGGLAGQETQYF. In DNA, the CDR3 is TGTGCCAGCAGCTCCGGGGGACTAGCGGGACAAGAGACCCAGTACTTC.

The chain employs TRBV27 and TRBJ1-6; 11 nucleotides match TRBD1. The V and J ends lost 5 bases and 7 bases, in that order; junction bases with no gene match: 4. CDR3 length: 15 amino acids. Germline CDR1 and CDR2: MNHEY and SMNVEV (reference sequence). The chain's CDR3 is CASSTRTGGNSPLHF. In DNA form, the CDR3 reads TGTGCCAGCAGTACCCGGACAGGGGGCAATTCACCCCTCCACTTT.

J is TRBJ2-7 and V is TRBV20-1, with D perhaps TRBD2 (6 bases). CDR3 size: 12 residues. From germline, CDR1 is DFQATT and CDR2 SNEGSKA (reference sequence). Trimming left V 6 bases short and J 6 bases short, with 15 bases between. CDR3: CSAPGSGFEQYF. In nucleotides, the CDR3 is TGCAGTGCCCCGGGAAGCGGGTTCGAGCAGTACTTC.

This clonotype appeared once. DNA for the CDR3: TGTGCCAGCAGCTCTCAGCGGGGAAATACGCAGTATTTT. This gives the protein CASSSQRGNTQYF. The J gene is TRBJ2-3, the V gene TRBV7-7, with 7 bases lining up with TRBD2. The V gene's germline CDR1 is SSHAT and CDR2 FNYEAQ (reference sequence). This CDR3 has 13 amino acids. V gave up 4 bases and J gave up 7 bases; unmatched junction bases: 5. The variable domain in full, with the rest retrieved from reference TRBV7-7 and TRBJ2-3, is GAGVSQSPRYKVTKRGQDVTLRCDPISSHATLYWYQQALGQGPEFLTYFNYEAQPDKSGLPSDRFSAERPEGSISTLTIQRTEQRDSAMYRCASSSQRGNTQYFGPGTRLTVL.

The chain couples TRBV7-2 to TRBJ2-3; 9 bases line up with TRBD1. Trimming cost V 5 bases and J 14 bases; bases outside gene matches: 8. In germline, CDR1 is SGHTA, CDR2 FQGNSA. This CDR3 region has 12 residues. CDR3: CASSLRQGVPYF. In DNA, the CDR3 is TGTGCCAGCAGCCTACGACAGGGGGTTCCGTATTTT.

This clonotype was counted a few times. The CDR3 DNA reads TGTGCCACCAGCAGAGGGGGGGGGGCCCACTATGGCTACACCTTC. Protein: CATSRGGGAHYGYTF. The rearrangement links TRBV15 to TRBJ1-2, with D tentatively TRBD1 (6 bases). This CDR3 comprises 15 residues. Trimming stripped 1 base from V and 3 bases from J, with 12 bases between. Germline CDR1 LNHNV, CDR2 YYDKDF (reference sequence).

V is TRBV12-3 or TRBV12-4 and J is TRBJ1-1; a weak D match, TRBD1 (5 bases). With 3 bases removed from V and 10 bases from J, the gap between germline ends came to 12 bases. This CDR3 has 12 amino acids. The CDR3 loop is CASSLAGYAAFF. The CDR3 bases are TGTGCCAGCAGTTTGGCAGGGTACGCAGCTTTCTTT.

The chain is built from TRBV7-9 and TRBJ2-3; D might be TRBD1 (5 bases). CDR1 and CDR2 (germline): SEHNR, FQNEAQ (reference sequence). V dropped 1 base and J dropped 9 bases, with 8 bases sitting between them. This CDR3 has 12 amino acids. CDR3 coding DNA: TGTGCCAGCAGCTTAGAACCAGGGACGCAGTATTTT. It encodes CASSLEPGTQYF.

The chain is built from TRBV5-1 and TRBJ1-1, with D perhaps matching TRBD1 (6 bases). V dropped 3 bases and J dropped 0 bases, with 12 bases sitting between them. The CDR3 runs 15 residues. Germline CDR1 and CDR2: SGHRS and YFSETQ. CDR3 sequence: CASSSGQPVNTEAFF. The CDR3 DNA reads TGCGCCAGCAGCTCAGGACAGCCAGTGAACACTGAAGCTTTCTTT.

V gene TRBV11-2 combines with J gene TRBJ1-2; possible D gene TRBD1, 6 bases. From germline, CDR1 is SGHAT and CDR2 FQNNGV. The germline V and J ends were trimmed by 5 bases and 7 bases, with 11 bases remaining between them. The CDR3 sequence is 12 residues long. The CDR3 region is CASSIGGSGYTF. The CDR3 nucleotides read TGTGCCAGCAGCATAGGGGGATCTGGCTACACCTTC.

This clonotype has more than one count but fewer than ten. The CDR3 reads CASKVGRAGETQYF. For the CDR3, the DNA is TGTGCCAGCAAGGTGGGCAGGGCGGGAGAGACCCAGTACTTC. The chain uses TRBV2 and TRBJ2-5; D tentatively reads TRBD1 or TRBD2 (5 bases each). There are 14 residues in the CDR3. Germline V CDR1 and CDR2: SNHLY, FYNNEI. Trimming took off 7 bases at V and 4 bases at J, with 16 bases between the two ends.

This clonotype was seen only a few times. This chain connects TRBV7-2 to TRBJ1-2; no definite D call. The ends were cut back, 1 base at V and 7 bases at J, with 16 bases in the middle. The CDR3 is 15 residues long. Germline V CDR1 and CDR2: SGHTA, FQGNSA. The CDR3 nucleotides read TGTGCCAGCAGCTTAGTGTATAGGACTGCGAGTGGCTACACCTTC. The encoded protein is CASSLVYRTASGYTF.

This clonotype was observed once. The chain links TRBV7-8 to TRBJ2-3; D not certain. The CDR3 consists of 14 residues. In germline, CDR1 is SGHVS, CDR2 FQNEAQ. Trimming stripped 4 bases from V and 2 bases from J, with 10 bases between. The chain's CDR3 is CASSSQVITDTQYF. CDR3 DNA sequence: TGTGCCAGCAGCTCGCAGGTGATCACAGATACGCAGTATTTT. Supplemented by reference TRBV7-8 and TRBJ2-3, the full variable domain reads GAGVSQSPRYKVAKRGQDVALRCDPISGHVSLFWYQQALGQGPEFLTYFQNEAQLDKSGLPSDRFFAERPEGSVSTLKIQRTQQEDSAVYLCASSSQVITDTQYFGPGTRLTVL.

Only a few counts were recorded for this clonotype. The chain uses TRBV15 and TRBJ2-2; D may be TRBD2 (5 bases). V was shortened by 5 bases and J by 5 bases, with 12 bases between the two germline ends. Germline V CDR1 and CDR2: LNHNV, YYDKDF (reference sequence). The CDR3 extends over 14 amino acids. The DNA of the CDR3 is TGTGCCACCAGCGTCGGACTCGAAACCGGGGAGCTGTTTTTT. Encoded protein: CATSVGLETGELFF.

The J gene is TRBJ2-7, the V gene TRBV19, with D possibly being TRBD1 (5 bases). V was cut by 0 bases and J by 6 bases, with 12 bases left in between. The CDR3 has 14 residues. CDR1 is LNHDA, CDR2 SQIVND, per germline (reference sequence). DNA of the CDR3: TGTGCCAGTAGTATAGACAGGGTTAAAGGCGAGCAGTACTTC. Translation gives CASSIDRVKGEQYF.

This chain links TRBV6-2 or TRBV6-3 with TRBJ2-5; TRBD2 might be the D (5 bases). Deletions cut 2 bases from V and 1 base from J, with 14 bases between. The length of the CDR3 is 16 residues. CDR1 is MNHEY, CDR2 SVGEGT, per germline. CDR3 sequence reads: CASSYTAGAVQETQYF. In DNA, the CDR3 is TGTGCCAGCAGTTACACTGCGGGCGCAGTCCAAGAGACCCAGTACTTC.

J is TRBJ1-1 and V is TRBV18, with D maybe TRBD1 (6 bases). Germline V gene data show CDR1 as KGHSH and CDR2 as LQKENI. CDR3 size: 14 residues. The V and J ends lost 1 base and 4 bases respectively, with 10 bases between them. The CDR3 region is CASSPLSDSTEAFF. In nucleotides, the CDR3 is TGTGCCAGCTCACCACTGTCGGACAGCACTGAAGCTTTCTTT.

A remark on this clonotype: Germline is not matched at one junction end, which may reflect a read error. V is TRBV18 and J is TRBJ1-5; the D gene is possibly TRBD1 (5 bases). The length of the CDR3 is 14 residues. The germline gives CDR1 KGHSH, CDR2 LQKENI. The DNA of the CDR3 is TGTGCCAGCTCAAATTCGCAGGGCAACCAGCCCCAGCATTTT. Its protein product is CASSNSQGNQPQHF.

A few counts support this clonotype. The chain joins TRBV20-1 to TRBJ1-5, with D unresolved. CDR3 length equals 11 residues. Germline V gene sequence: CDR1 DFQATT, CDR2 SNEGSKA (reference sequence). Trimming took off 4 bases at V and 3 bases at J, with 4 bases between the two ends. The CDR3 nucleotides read TGCAGTGCTAAGAACAATCAGCCCCAGCATTTT. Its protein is CSAKNNQPQHF.

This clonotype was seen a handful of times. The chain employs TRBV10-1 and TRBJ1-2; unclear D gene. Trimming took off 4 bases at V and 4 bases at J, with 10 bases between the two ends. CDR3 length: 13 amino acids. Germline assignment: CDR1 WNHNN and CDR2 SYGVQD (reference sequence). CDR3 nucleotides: TGCGCCAGCAGTGCAGGACCATCCTATGGCTACACCTTC. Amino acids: CASSAGPSYGYTF.

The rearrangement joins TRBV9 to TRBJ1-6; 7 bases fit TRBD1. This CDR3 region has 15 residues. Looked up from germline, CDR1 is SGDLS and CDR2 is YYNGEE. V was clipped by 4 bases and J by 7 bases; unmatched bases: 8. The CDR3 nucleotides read TGTGCCAGCAGCCGCGCACAGGGGAACAATTCACCCCTCCACTTT. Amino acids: CASSRAQGNNSPLHF.

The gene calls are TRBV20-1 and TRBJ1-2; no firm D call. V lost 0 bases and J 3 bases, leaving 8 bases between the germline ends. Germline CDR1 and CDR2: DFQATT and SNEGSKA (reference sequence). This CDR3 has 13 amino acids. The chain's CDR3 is CSARDTGDYGYTF. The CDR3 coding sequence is TGCAGTGCTAGAGATACCGGGGACTATGGCTACACCTTC.

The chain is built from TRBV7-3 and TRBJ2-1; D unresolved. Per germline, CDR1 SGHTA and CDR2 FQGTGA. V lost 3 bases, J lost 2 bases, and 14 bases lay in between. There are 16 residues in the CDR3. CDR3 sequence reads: CASSFLIAPPYNEQFF. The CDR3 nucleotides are TGTGCCAGCAGCTTCTTAATCGCCCCCCCCTACAATGAGCAGTTCTTC.

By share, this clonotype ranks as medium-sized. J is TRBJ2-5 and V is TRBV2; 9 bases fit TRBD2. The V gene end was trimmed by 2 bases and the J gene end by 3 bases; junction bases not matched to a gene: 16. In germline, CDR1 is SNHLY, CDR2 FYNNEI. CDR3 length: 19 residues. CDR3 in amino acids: CASSESRGEASGIKETQYF. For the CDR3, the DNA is TGTGCCAGCAGTGAAAGCAGGGGGGAGGCTAGCGGGATTAAAGAGACCCAGTACTTC. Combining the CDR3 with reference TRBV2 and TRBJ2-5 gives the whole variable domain EPEVTQTPSHQVTQMGQEVILRCVPISNHLYFYWYRQILGQKVEFLVSFYNNEISEKSEIFDDQFSVERPDGSNFTLKIRSTKLEDSAMYFCASSESRGEASGIKETQYFGPGTRLLVL.

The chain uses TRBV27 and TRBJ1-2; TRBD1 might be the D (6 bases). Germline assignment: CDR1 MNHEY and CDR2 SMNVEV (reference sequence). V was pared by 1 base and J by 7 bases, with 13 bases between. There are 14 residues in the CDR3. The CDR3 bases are TGTGCCAGCAGTTTATTCGGGGGGGGCCCTGGCTACACCTTC. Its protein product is CASSLFGGGPGYTF.

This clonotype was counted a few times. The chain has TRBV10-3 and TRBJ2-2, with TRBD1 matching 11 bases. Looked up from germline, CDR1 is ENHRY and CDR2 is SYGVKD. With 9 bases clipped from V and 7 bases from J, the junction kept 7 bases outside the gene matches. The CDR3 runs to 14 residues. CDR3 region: CAITPGQGDGELFF. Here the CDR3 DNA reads TGTGCCATTACCCCGGGACAGGGGGACGGGGAGCTGTTTTTT.

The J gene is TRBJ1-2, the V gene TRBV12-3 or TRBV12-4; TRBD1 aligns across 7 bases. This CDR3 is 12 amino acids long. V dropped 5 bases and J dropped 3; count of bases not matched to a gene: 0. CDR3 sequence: CASSQGDYGYTF. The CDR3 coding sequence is TGTGCCAGCAGTCAGGGGGACTATGGCTACACCTTC.